The 21 T cell receptor beta chains reported below all come from one sample, sequenced in a study of CD8 T cell repertoires and HIV-1 epitope variants. No cognate antigen is known for these TCRs. Some clones are missing from TCRdb's copy, which holds only in-frame ones; the method was immunoSEQ multiplex PCR. This sample carries 2,000 to 3,000 clones, 73% of them seen once, and the ten largest clones take roughly 40%. The sequencing input was cultured CD8+ T cells derived from PBMCs. These receptors originate from a male donor with HIV.

The chain joins TRBV28 to TRBJ2-1; D possibly corresponds to TRBD2 (6 bases). The CDR3 has 11 amino acids. CDR1 and CDR2 from the germline V gene are MDHEN and SYDVKM. V was pared by 6 bases and J by 10 bases, with 10 bases between. The CDR3 loop reads CASRRGDEQFF. CDR3 coding DNA: TGTGCCAGCAGGCGGGGAGACGAGCAGTTCTTC.

The gene calls are TRBV19 and TRBJ2-1; maybe TRBD2 (5 bases). V was cut by 3 bases and J by 0 bases, with 9 bases left in between. From germline, CDR1 is LNHDA and CDR2 SQIVND (reference sequence). The CDR3 loop spans 15 amino acids. This CDR3 reads CASSIEGSSYNEQFF. The CDR3 DNA reads TGTGCCAGTAGTATCGAGGGAAGCTCCTACAATGAGCAGTTCTTC. Variable domain in full (rest from reference TRBV19 and TRBJ2-1): DGGITQSPKYLFRKEGQNVTLSCEQNLNHDAMYWYRQDPGQGLRLIYYSQIVNDFQKGDIAEGYSVSREKKESFPLTVTSAQKNPTAFYLCASSIEGSSYNEQFFGPGTRLTVL.

This clone was seen only a few times. This rearrangement joins TRBV4-2 to TRBJ1-2; D is possibly TRBD1 (5 bases). V lost 1 base to trimming and J lost 2 bases, with 11 bases between them. The CDR3 extends over 15 amino acids. Germline values: CDR1 LGHNA, CDR2 YNFKEQ. The CDR3 bases are TGTGCCAGCAGCCAAGCGGTTGCAGGGAACTATGGCTACACCTTC. Translated, it gives CASSQAVAGNYGYTF.

A note on this clone: Different DNA sequences within this sample yield the same CDR3. The V gene is TRBV11-3, the J gene TRBJ1-1, with unresolved D. V lost 1 base and J 2 bases, leaving 5 bases between the germline ends. This CDR3 is 13 amino acids long. CDR1 SGHNT and CDR2 YENEEA come from the germline V gene. Written as DNA, the CDR3 is TGTGCCAGCAGCTTAGGGGGTAACACTGAAGCTTTCTTT. Protein product: CASSLGGNTEAFF.

This clone was found a few times. The rearrangement links TRBV7-7 to TRBJ2-3; D unclear. CDR3 length: 13 amino acids. Trimming stripped 0 bases from V and 10 bases from J, with 11 bases between. From germline, CDR1 is SSHAT and CDR2 FNYEAQ (reference sequence). CDR3 nucleotides: TGTGCCAGCAGCTTAGCCGGATATGCGCCGCAGTATTTT. Encoded protein: CASSLAGYAPQYF.

This chain joins TRBV27 and TRBJ2-1, with D perhaps TRBD2 (6 bases). Germline V lookup: CDR1 MNHEY, CDR2 SMNVEV (reference sequence). The CDR3 covers 14 residues. Trimming took 2 bases from V and 4 from J, leaving 9 bases between them. As DNA, the CDR3 is TGTGCCAGCAGTTTAGGGGACTCGTACAATGAGCAGTTCTTC. Its translation is CASSLGDSYNEQFF.

The chain combines TRBV7-2 with TRBJ2-4, with D perhaps TRBD1 or TRBD2 (5 bases each). The CDR3 runs to 15 residues. The germline gives CDR1 SGHTA, CDR2 FQGNSA. The ends were cut back, 5 bases at V and 0 bases at J, with 11 bases in the middle. The CDR3 DNA reads as TGTGCCAGCAGCCCCGGGGCCCTAGCCAAAAACATTCAGTACTTC. This codes for CASSPGALAKNIQYF.

The table lists this clone with a few counts. V and J are TRBV10-3 and TRBJ2-3; 11 nucleotides agree with TRBD2. The length of the CDR3 is 19 residues. Trimming at V came to 3 bases and at J to 2 bases, leaving 13 bases not matched to a gene. CDR1 is ENHRY, CDR2 SYGVKD, per germline. CDR3 DNA: TGTGCCATCAGTGATCTCTTTAGCGGGAGGGAAGAATCCACAGATACGCAGTATTTT. This codes for CAISDLFSGREESTDTQYF.

The V call is TRBV6-1, the J call TRBJ2-7; D is possibly TRBD1 (6 bases). Germline assignment: CDR1 MNHNS and CDR2 SASEGT. The CDR3 consists of 15 residues. The V gene lost 2 bases and the J gene lost 3 bases, with 14 bases spanning the gap. CDR3: CASSELAGVFYEQYF. The DNA of the CDR3 is TGTGCCAGCAGTGAACTCGCAGGGGTCTTCTACGAGCAGTACTTC.

This clone showed up just once. The chain recombines TRBV5-6 with TRBJ1-4; weak D call: TRBD1 (5 bases). The germline V gene encodes CDR1 SGHDT and CDR2 YYEEEE. The CDR3 spans 12 residues. Trimming took 0 bases from V and 10 from J, leaving 7 bases between them. CDR3 region: CASSLGGAKLFF. The CDR3 DNA reads as TGTGCCAGCAGCTTGGGAGGGGCAAAACTGTTTTTT.

This chain joins TRBV4-3 and TRBJ2-7, with TRBD1 matching over 9 bases. V trimming: 1 base; J trimming: 4 bases; junction bases outside the gene matches: 8. CDR1 and CDR2 (germline): LGHNA, YSLEER. This CDR3 spans 16 amino acids. Here the CDR3 DNA reads TGCGCCAGCAGCCAAGGGACAGGACAGGGGAGATACGAGCAGTACTTC. Translating it yields CASSQGTGQGRYEQYF.

Sample share makes this clone large. This chain links TRBV15 with TRBJ2-5; D not certain. V was cut by 0 bases and J by 4 bases, with 6 bases left in between. Per the germline V gene, CDR1 is LNHNV and CDR2 is YYDKDF (reference sequence). The CDR3 is 13 residues long. This CDR3 reads CATSRDRRETQYF. CDR3 nucleotide sequence: TGTGCCACCAGCAGAGATCGGAGAGAGACCCAGTACTTC.

This chain links TRBV10-3 with TRBJ2-1, with 7 bases aligning to TRBD1. The V segment lost 6 bases and the J segment 3 bases; nucleotides outside the gene matches: 8. The CDR3 runs 15 residues. Germline V gives CDR1 ENHRY, CDR2 SYGVKD. The CDR3 here is CAIRLGDSHYNEQFF. The DNA of the CDR3 is TGTGCCATCAGGCTGGGGGACAGCCACTACAATGAGCAGTTCTTC.

The chain employs TRBV6-6 and TRBJ2-5; 12 positions match TRBD2. The ends lost 3 bases at V and 7 bases at J; junction bases unmatched: 9. CDR3 size: 16 residues. Looked up from germline, CDR1 is MNHNY and CDR2 is SVGAGI (reference sequence). In DNA, the CDR3 is TGTGCCAGCAGTTATCTAGCGGGGGGGGACAAAAGGACCCAGTACTTC. Its translation is CASSYLAGGDKRTQYF.

The genes are TRBV27 and TRBJ2-7, with 10 bases that match TRBD1. Germline V gives CDR1 MNHEY, CDR2 SMNVEV (reference sequence). This CDR3 has 16 amino acids. Unmatched junction bases numbered 7, after V lost 0 bases and J lost 5 bases. The chain's CDR3 is CASSLSRDRGFDEQYF. CDR3 in DNA: TGTGCCAGCAGTTTATCGAGGGACAGGGGATTTGACGAGCAGTACTTC.

The sample holds a few counts of this clone. The CDR3 spells CASSPKRASTEAFF. As DNA, the CDR3 is TGTGCCAGCAGCCCCAAGAGGGCTTCCACTGAAGCTTTCTTT. The J gene is TRBJ1-1, the V gene TRBV13, with D hard to call. Germline V gene data show CDR1 as PRHDT and CDR2 as FYEKMQ (reference sequence). The CDR3 contains 14 residues. The germline V and J ends were trimmed by 5 bases and 4 bases, with 14 bases remaining between them.

The chain is built from TRBV19 and TRBJ2-5; 10 bases map to TRBD2. Germline V gene data show CDR1 as LNHDA and CDR2 as SQIVND (reference sequence). CDR3 size: 14 residues. V dropped 0 bases and J dropped 5; count of bases not matched to a gene: 0. Written as DNA, the CDR3 is TGTGCCAGTAGTATAGAAGCGGGAGGGGAGACCCAGTACTTC. Amino acids: CASSIEAGGETQYF.

J is TRBJ1-1 and V is TRBV6-5, with unresolved D. The V end lost 5 bases, the J end lost 0 bases, and 10 bases lay between the germline ends. Per germline, CDR1 MNHEY and CDR2 SVGAGI. This CDR3 has 14 residues. CDR3 region: CASSDRNMNTEAFF. The CDR3 nucleotides are TGTGCCAGCAGTGACCGTAATATGAACACTGAAGCTTTCTTT.

J is TRBJ2-3 and V is TRBV29-1; 11 bases match TRBD2. The germline V gene encodes CDR1 SQVTM and CDR2 ANQGSEA. The ends lost 6 bases at V and 4 bases at J; junction bases unmatched: 9. The CDR3 has 15 residues. The CDR3 sequence is CSVYLTSGSSDTQYF. CDR3 nucleotide sequence: TGCAGCGTCTACCTAACTAGCGGGAGCTCAGATACGCAGTATTTT.

The genes are TRBV29-1 and TRBJ2-5; 9 nucleotides line up with TRBD2. Looked up from germline, CDR1 is SQVTM and CDR2 is ANQGSEA. Losses at the gene ends were 7 bases for V and 2 bases for J; bases not matched to a gene: 2. The CDR3 covers 12 residues. The CDR3 here is CSAAGGQETQYF. The CDR3 DNA follows: TGCAGCGCCGCGGGGGGGCAAGAGACCCAGTACTTC.

This chain uses TRBV7-9 with TRBJ2-1; no firm D call. Germline-derived CDR1 and CDR2 are SEHNR and FQNEAQ (reference sequence). V lost 1 base and J lost 8, with 6 bases in between. The CDR3 sequence is 12 residues long. The CDR3 here is CASSLDPDEQFF. The CDR3 DNA follows: TGTGCCAGCAGCTTAGATCCGGATGAGCAGTTCTTC.